These T cell receptor beta chains were read from a single sample in a study of OX40 agonist ivuxolimab in advanced cancers. Assay: immunoSEQ multiplex PCR; the TCRdb copy retains only in-frame clones and omits some. Among approximately 100,000 clones, 90% were seen once, and the ten largest hold 0.31%. The material was CD4+ or CD8+ T cells sorted from blood, obtained in a trial of the OX40 agonist ivuxolimab. The receptors come from an adult with an advanced solid tumor such as melanoma, head and neck, liver or kidney cancer. CDR3s include the opening cysteine and the closing phenylalanine or tryptophan. D genes are given only for firm matches. The listing skips clone size in some rows; elsewhere it reads once, few, many or a size class.

TRBJ1-1 NA TRBV5-1 TRBD1 14 TGCGCCAGCAGCCCCCCGGGACAGGGGCATGAAGCTTTCTTT CASSPPGQGHEAFF
TRBJ2-5 NA TRBV7-2 NA 13 TGTGCCAGCAGCTTACGGGTCCAAGAGACCCAGTACTTC CASSLRVQETQYF
TRBJ2-3 NA TRBV6-6 TRBD2 15 TGTGCCAGCAGTTACCTACTAGCGGGAGTTAGTCCGCAGTATTTT CASSYLLAGVSPQYF
TRBJ1-1 NA TRBV6-5 NA 14 TGTGCCAGCAGTTACACAGGAATAAACACTGAAGCTTTCTTT CASSYTGINTEAFF
TRBJ2-3 NA TRBV6-1 NA 12 TGTGCCAGCAGCCAATACACAGATACGCAGTATTTT CASSQYTDTQYF
TRBJ2-7 NA TRBV19 TRBD1 15 TGTGCCAGTAGTATGACCGGGACAGGGGACTACGAGCAGTACTTC CASSMTGTGDYEQYF
TRBJ2-1 NA TRBV7-3 TRBD2 12 TGTGCCAGCAGCTCTAGCGGCAATGAGCAGTTCTTC CASSSSGNEQFF
TRBJ1-5 NA TRBV11-2 NA 15 TGTGCCAGCAGCTTAAGCACGGGGAAAAATCAGCCCCAGCATTTT CASSLSTGKNQPQHF
TRBJ2-7 once TRBV4-1 TRBD1 16 TGCGCCAGCAGCCAAGAGACAGGGGGCGTTAGGTACGAGCAGTACTTC CASSQETGGVRYEQYF
TRBJ2-3 NA TRBV5-4 NA 15 TGTGCCAGCAGCTTTAGGGAGGGGGGCACAGATACGCAGTATTTT CASSFREGGTDTQYF
TRBJ1-5 NA TRBV2 NA 12 TGTGCCAGCAGTGATTGGGCGCAGCCCCAGCATTTT CASSDWAQPQHF
TRBJ2-7 NA TRBV7-2 NA 13 TGTGCCAGCAGCTTAGGGATGGCTAGGGAGCAGTACTTC CASSLGMAREQYF
TRBJ2-1 few TRBV29-1 TRBD2 13 TGCAGCGCGTATGGCGGGAGCTTCGGTGAGCAGTTCTTC CSAYGGSFGEQFF
TRBJ1-5 NA TRBV5-5 TRBD1 16 TGTGCCAGCAGCTGGGGGGGCACAGGGGTAAGTCAGCCCCAGCATTTT CASSWGGTGVSQPQHF
TRBJ1-5 NA TRBV28 NA 13 TGTGCCAGCCGGGGGGAAAATTATCAGCCCCAGCATTTT CASRGENYQPQHF
TRBJ2-1 NA TRBV27 TRBD2 16 TGTGCCAGCAGAAAAGCGGGAGGAAGCTCCTACAATGAGCAGTTCTTC CASRKAGGSSYNEQFF
TRBJ2-4 NA TRBV7-2 TRBD2 18 TGTGCCAGCAGCCGGGGACTAGCGGGAGGGAAGTCCAAAAACATTCAGTACTTC CASSRGLAGGKSKNIQYF
TRBJ2-1 NA TRBV5-6 TRBD1 16 TGTGCCAGCAGCTTTTTAGACAGGGGGTTTTACAATGAGCAGTTCTTC CASSFLDRGFYNEQFF
TRBJ1-3 NA TRBV6-1 TRBD1 15 TGTGCCAGCAGTTCAGGGACAGGGAGAGGCAACACCATATATTTT CASSSGTGRGNTIYF
TRBJ2-3 NA TRBV7-2 NA 12 TGTGCCAGCAGCTTATATACAGATACGCAGTATTTT CASSLYTDTQYF
TRBJ2-1 NA TRBV4-2 NA 12 TGTGCCAGCAGCCAAGTAGGTTATGAGCAGTTCTTC CASSQVGYEQFF
TRBJ1-1 once TRBV7-2 NA 17 TGTGCCAGCAGCTTAAGTTACGGCAGACTCATGAACACTGAAGCTTTCTTT CASSLSYGRLMNTEAFF
TRBJ2-7 NA TRBV28 NA 14 TGTGCCAGCAGTACCGGGACCAGGCCCTACGAGCAGTACTTC CASSTGTRPYEQYF
TRBJ1-1 NA TRBV4-1 TRBD1 15 TGCGCCAGCAGCACCCGAACAGGGGCTGCTATTGAAGCTTTCTTT CASSTRTGAAIEAFF
TRBJ2-7 NA TRBV7-2 NA 15 TGTGCCAGCAGCTTAGAAGGCGGCATGACCTACGAGCAGTACTTC CASSLEGGMTYEQYF
TRBJ1-4 NA TRBV6-1 NA 13 TGTGCCACCCTGAAAACGGAGGGCGAAAAACTGTTTTTT CATLKTEGEKLFF
TRBJ2-7 NA TRBV27 NA 14 TGTGCCAGCAGTTTGAGGCAGGGTCCCTACGAGCAGTACTTC CASSLRQGPYEQYF
TRBJ2-7 few TRBV11-2 NA 14 TGTGCCAGCTCCCCGACGACTCCCTCCTACGAGCAGTACTTC CASSPTTPSYEQYF
TRBJ2-1 NA TRBV21-1 NA 14 TGTGCCAGCATGCCGGGACAGAGATTCAATGAGCAGTTCTTC CASMPGQRFNEQFF
TRBJ2-1 few TRBV6-1 NA 13 TGTGCCAGCGCCAGGGGGGAAGCCAATGAGCAGTTCTTC CASARGEANEQFF
TRBJ2-1 NA TRBV5-1 NA 16 TGCGCCAGCAGCCCCGGTGGAGTTAAGGCCTACAATGAGCAGTTCTTC CASSPGGVKAYNEQFF
TRBJ1-1 NA TRBV2 NA 10 TGTGCCAGCAGTGAAGGGGTAGCTTTCTTT CASSEGVAFF
TRBJ2-7 NA TRBV7-2 TRBD1 15 TGTGCCAGCAGCTTAGTTCGGACAGGGCCCTACGAGCAGTACTTC CASSLVRTGPYEQYF
TRBJ1-4 once TRBV7-9 TRBD1 15 TGTGCCAGCAGCCCCCGGACAGGGGGTATTGAAAAACTGTTTTTT CASSPRTGGIEKLFF
TRBJ2-1 NA TRBV5-1 TRBD1 16 TGCGCCAGCAGCTTGGCCACCGGGACAGGAGGCAATGAGCAGTTCTTC CASSLATGTGGNEQFF
TRBJ1-5 NA TRBV19 TRBD1 13 TGTGCCAGTACGGACAGGGCGAATCAGCCCCAGCATTTT CASTDRANQPQHF
TRBJ2-3 NA TRBV5-4 TRBD1 15 TGTGCCAGCAGCTTGGGGACAGGGGGCACAGATACGCAGTATTTT CASSLGTGGTDTQYF
TRBJ1-1 NA TRBV11-3 NA 15 TGTGCCAGCAGCGCGTTCAGGGAGGGTGACACTGAAGCTTTCTTT CASSAFREGDTEAFF
TRBJ1-5 NA TRBV28 NA 13 TGTGCCAGCAGTGAGACACAGGGTCAGCCCCAGCATTTT CASSETQGQPQHF
TRBJ2-1 few TRBV2 TRBD1 15 TGTGCCAGCAGTGAACGGCAGGGGGCGATCGATGAGCAGTTCTTC CASSERQGAIDEQFF
TRBJ1-5 NA TRBV19 NA 13 TGTGCCAGTAGTAGGGGGGGGAATCAGCCCCAGCATTTT CASSRGGNQPQHF